These T cell receptor beta chains were read from a single sample in a study of blood T cell repertoires in COVID-19. Here immunoSEQ multiplex PCR was the method, and the copy in TCRdb shows in-frame clones only, minus some. The profile shows around 480,000 clones, around 90% of them singletons. The specimen sequenced was PBMCs or T cells enriched from blood (not recorded which). All receptors come from a woman under 30 who had recovered from COVID-19. CDR3s include the opening cysteine and the closing phenylalanine or tryptophan. The D gene is left open where the match is weak. Rows may omit the clone size; those that give it use once, few, many or a size class.

D gene,J gene,V gene,clone size,CDR3 DNA,CDR3 protein
TRBD1,TRBJ1-6,TRBV7-2,-,TGTGCCAGCAGCTTAGTAGAGACAGGGGCTGTTAACTTT,CASSLVETGAVNF
TRBD2,TRBJ2-5,TRBV24-1,-,TGTGCCACCAGTGATCAGGACGGGGGGAAAGAGACCCAGTACTTC,CATSDQDGGKETQYF
-,TRBJ2-7,TRBV3-1/TRBV3-2,-,TGTGCCAGCAGCCCTACTAGCAACGAGCAGTACTTC,CASSPTSNEQYF
TRBD1,TRBJ1-3,TRBV7-9,-,TGTGCCAGCAGCTTTCCGGGACAGGGAGCAGGAAACACCATATATTTT,CASSFPGQGAGNTIYF
-,TRBJ1-1,TRBV30,-,TGTGCCTGGAGCCCCGGTGCGGGGACTGAAGCTTTCTTT,CAWSPGAGTEAFF
TRBD1,TRBJ1-1,TRBV28,-,TGTGCCAGCAGGATAAGGACAGGGGTAGGCACTGAAGCTTTCTTT,CASRIRTGVGTEAFF
TRBD2,TRBJ2-1,TRBV19,-,TGTGCCAGTATTCCCTCTAGCGGGGTCTACAATGAGCAGTTCTTC,CASIPSSGVYNEQFF
-,TRBJ1-2,TRBV2,few,TGTGCCAGCAGTGAAAGGCAGGCCTATGGCTACACCTTC,CASSERQAYGYTF
-,TRBJ2-2,TRBV12-3/TRBV12-4,-,TGTGCCAGCAGTTCCCAAAACACCGGGGAGCTGTTTTTT,CASSSQNTGELFF
-,TRBJ1-5,TRBV7-2,-,TGTGCCAGCAGGGCTGATAGCAATCAGCCCCAGCATTTT,CASRADSNQPQHF
-,TRBJ2-5,TRBV7-9,-,TGTGCCAGCAGCCCCCTCGGGGAGACCCAGTACTTC,CASSPLGETQYF
TRBD1,TRBJ2-7,TRBV6-5,-,TGTGCCAGCCAAAACAGGGGCGCCAGCTCCTACGAGCAGTACTTC,CASQNRGASSYEQYF
-,TRBJ1-2,TRBV19,-,TGTGCCAGTAGTCCTACTAACTATGGCTACACCTTC,CASSPTNYGYTF
-,TRBJ2-5,TRBV3-1/TRBV3-2,-,TGTGCCAGCAGCCCAGGCCCTACGGGGGAGACCCAGTACTTC,CASSPGPTGETQYF
-,TRBJ1-1,TRBV7-8,-,TGTGCCAGCAGCGCCCGGGACTCAATGAACACTGAAGCTTTCTTT,CASSARDSMNTEAFF
TRBD1,TRBJ2-1,TRBV5-4,-,TGTGCCAGCAACCAGGGACAGACCTACAATGAGCAGTTCTTC,CASNQGQTYNEQFF
TRBD1,TRBJ2-2,TRBV13,-,TGTGCCAGCAGCCCTAGACAGGGGGCTCTGGAGCTGTTTTTT,CASSPRQGALELFF
-,TRBJ2-2,TRBV11-3,-,TGTGCCAGCAGCATTCTCCCCACCGGGGAGCTGTTTTTT,CASSILPTGELFF
TRBD1,TRBJ1-5,TRBV19,once,TGTGCCAGTAGTCTGACAGGGGGACGTTATAGCAATCAGCCCCAGCATTTT,CASSLTGGRYSNQPQHF